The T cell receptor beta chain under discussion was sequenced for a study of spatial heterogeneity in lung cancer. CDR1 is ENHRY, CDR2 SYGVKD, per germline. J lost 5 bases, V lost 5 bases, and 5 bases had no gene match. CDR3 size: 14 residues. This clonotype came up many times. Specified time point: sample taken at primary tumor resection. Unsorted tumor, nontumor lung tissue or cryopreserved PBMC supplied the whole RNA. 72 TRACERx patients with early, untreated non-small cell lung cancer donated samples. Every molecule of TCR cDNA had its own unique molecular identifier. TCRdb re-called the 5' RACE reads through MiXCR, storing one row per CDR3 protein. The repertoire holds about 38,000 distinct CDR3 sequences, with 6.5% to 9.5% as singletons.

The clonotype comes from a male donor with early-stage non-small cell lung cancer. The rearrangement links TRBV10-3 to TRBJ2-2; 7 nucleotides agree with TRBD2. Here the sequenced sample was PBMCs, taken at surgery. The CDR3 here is CAISRAGLTGELFF. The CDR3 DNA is TGTGCCATCAGTCGAGCGGGGTTGACCGGGGAGCTGTTTTTT.